This is a list of T cell receptor beta chains from one sample in a study of blood T cell repertoires in COVID-19. Sequenced by immunoSEQ multiplex PCR; TCRdb stores in-frame clones only, minus some. This sample yields approximately 38,000 clones, of which about 94% are seen a single time; around 4% belongs to the top ten. Specimen: peripheral blood. These receptors were taken from a human donor with active COVID-19. The donor label of this sample is uncertain. Both conserved end residues are trimmed from each CDR3.

>TRBV24-1|TRBJ2-1
ATSERSTGNYNEQF
>TRBV5-1|TRBJ2-2
ATEPGHNTGELF
>TRBV19|TRBJ2-4
ASSFGGRTKNIQY
>TRBV18|TRBJ2-7
ASSPETSGTYEQY
>TRBV28|TRBJ1-6
ASSLIGGRGNSPLH
>TRBV5-1|TRBJ1-2
ASSYSRDRGKNYGYT
>TRBV12-3/TRBV12-4|TRBJ1-5
ASSRIGDQPQH
>TRBV7-2|TRBJ2-7
ASSLGIAGGREQY
>TRBV7-9|TRBJ2-3
ASSPRRGLAGELTDTQY
>TRBV11-2|TRBJ2-3
ASSSLGLTSGFTDTQY
>TRBV5-6|TRBJ2-7
ASSLVGYEQY
>TRBV10-3|TRBJ1-2
AISQDSYGYT
>TRBV18|TRBJ2-1
ASSLSGGVYNEQF
>TRBV13|TRBJ1-5
ASSLRGGQPQH
>TRBV29-1|TRBJ2-3
SARDRGPTDTQY
>TRBV7-9|TRBJ2-2
ASSPRRGGTGELF
>TRBV19|TRBJ1-1
ASSPAVPEAF